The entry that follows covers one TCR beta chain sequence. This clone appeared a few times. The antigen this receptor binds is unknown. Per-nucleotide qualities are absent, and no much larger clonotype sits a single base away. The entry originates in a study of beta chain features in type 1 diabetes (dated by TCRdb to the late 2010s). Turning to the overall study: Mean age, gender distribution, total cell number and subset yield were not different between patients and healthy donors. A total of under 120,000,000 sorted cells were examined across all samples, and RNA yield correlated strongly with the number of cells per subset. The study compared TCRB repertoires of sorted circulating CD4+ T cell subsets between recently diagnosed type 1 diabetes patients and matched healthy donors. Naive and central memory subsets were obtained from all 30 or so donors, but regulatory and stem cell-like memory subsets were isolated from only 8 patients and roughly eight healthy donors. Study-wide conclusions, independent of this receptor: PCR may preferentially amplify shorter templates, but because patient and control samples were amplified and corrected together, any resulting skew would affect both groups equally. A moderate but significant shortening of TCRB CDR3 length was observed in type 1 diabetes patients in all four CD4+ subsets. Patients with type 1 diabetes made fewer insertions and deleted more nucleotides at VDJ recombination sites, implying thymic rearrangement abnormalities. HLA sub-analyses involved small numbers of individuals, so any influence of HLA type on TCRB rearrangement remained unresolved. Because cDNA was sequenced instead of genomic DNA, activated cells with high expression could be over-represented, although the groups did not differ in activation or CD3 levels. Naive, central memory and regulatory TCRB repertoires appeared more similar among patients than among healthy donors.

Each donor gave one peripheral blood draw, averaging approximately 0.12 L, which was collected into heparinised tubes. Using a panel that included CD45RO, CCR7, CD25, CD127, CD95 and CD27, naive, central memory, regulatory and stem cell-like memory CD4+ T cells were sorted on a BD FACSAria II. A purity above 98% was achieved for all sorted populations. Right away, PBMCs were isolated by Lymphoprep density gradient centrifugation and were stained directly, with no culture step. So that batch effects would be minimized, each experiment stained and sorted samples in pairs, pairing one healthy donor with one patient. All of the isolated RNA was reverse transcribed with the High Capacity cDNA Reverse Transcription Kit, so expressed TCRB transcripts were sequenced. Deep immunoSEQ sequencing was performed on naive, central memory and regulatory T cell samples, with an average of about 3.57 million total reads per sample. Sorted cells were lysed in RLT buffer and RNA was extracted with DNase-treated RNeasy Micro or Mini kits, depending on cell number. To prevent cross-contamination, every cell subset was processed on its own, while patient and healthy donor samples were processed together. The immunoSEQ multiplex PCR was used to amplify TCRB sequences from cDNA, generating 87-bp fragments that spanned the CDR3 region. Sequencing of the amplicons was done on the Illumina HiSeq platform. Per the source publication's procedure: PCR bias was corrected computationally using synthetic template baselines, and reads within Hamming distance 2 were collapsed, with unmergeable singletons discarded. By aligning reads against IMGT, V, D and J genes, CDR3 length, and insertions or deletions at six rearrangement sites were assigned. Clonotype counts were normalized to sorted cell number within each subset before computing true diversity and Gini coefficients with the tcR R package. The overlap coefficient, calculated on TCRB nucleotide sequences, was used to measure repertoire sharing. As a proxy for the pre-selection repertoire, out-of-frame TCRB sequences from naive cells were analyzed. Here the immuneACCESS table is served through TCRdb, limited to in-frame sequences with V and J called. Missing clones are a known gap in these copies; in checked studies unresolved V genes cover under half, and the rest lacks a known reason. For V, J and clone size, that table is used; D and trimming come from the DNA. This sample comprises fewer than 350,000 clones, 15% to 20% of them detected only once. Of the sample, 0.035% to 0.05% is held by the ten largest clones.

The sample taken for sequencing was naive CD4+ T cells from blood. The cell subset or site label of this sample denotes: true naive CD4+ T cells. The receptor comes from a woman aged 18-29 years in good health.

The CDR3 loop reads CASSVAGASGNTIYF. The DNA sequence reads TGTGCCAGCAGCGTGGCAGGCGCCTCTGGAAACACCATATATTTT. The rearranged segments are TRBV9 and TRBJ1-3; a confident D gene designation cannot be given. Including cysteine and phenylalanine, the CDR3 has 15 amino acids. This entry keeps only the CDR3 DNA: 45 bases, framed from base 1. V sheds 2 bases and J sheds 0 bases, leaving 9 bases between their ends. The germline V gene supplies CDR1 SGDLS and CDR2 YYNGEE.